This is a list of T cell receptor beta chains from one sample in a study of T-cell memory formation after mild COVID-19. A single record per CDR3 protein comes from TCRdb applying MiXCR to the 5' RACE reads. The sample lists 250,000 to 350,000 distinct CDR3 sequences; 15% to 20% were seen once. Sequenced: PBMCs or a T cell subset sorted from them (not recorded which). The receptors originated from a man younger than 35 who had mild COVID-19 (a few samples of this study predate the infection). Cell type and time point are not known. Each CDR3 is given with its conserved first and last residue. Fields, in order: J gene, D gene, clone size, V gene, CDR3 protein, CDR3 DNA. D genes are given only for firm matches. Clone sizes are given selectively: once, few, many, or a class where the clone is expanded.

TRBJ1-1 | - | few | TRBV15 | CATSRAGGNTEAFF | TGTGCCACCAGCAGAGCTGGGGGGAACACTGAAGCTTTCTTT
TRBJ1-1 | - | - | TRBV29-1 | CSVEGVEGTEAFF | TGCAGCGTTGAAGGGGTCGAGGGCACTGAAGCTTTCTTT
TRBJ2-7 | - | - | TRBV7-6 | CASSSRSGEQYF | TGTGCCAGCAGCTCCCGTTCGGGCGAGCAGTACTTC
TRBJ2-2 | TRBD1 | few | TRBV4-1 | CASSQEWDRGPTGELFF | TGCGCCAGCAGCCAAGAGTGGGACAGGGGGCCCACCGGGGAGCTGTTTTTT
TRBJ1-4 | - | many | TRBV4-3 | CASSPLRATNEKLFF | TGCGCCAGCAGCCCCCTCAGGGCAACTAATGAAAAACTGTTTTTT
TRBJ1-1 | - | - | TRBV4-3 | CASSRRTVAATEAFF | TGCGCCAGCAGCCGACGGACAGTGGCCGCCACTGAAGCTTTCTTT
TRBJ1-1 | - | few | TRBV20-1 | CSARWSEAFF | TGCAGTGCTAGATGGTCCGAAGCTTTCTTT
TRBJ2-3 | - | - | TRBV7-9 | CASSLDSADTQYF | TGTGCCAGCAGCTTGGACAGCGCAGATACGCAGTATTTT
TRBJ2-1 | - | - | TRBV7-2 | CASSPRTATYNEQFF | TGTGCCAGCAGCCCCCGGACGGCCACCTACAATGAGCAGTTCTTC
TRBJ2-1 | - | many | TRBV5-1 | CASSSRQVSSYNEQFF | TGCGCCAGCAGCTCAAGACAGGTGAGCTCCTACAATGAGCAGTTCTTC
TRBJ1-1 | - | few | TRBV27 | CASSSSPGTGKAFF | TGTGCCAGCAGTTCATCCCCCGGGACCGGTAAAGCTTTCTTT
TRBJ1-2 | TRBD1 | - | TRBV7-3 | CASSLVGGDGYTF | TGTGCCAGCAGCCTCGTAGGGGGCGACGGCTACACCTTC
TRBJ2-3 | - | - | TRBV7-6 | CASSPELSSTDTQYF | TGTGCCAGCAGCCCCGAATTATCAAGCACAGATACGCAGTATTTT
TRBJ2-3 | - | many | TRBV11-2 | CASSLDLANTQYF | TGTGCCAGCAGCTTAGATCTCGCCAATACGCAGTATTTT
TRBJ2-3 | TRBD2 | many | TRBV4-2 | CASSQLSGGPSDTQYF | TGTGCCAGCAGCCAACTGAGCGGGGGGCCATCCGATACGCAGTATTTT
TRBJ2-3 | - | - | TRBV4-2 | CASSQLGIGSTDTQYF | TGTGCCAGCAGCCAGTTGGGAATCGGGTCCACAGATACGCAGTATTTT
TRBJ1-1 | - | many | TRBV24-1 | CATSDSNTVEAFF | TGTGCCACCAGTGATTCCAACACAGTTGAAGCTTTCTTT
TRBJ1-2 | TRBD1 | few | TRBV4-3 | CASSQDWQGACLF | TGCGCCAGCAGCCAAGATTGGCAGGGGGCATGCCTCTTC
TRBJ2-5 | TRBD1 | - | TRBV7-2 | CASSRDRVQETQYF | TGTGCCAGCAGTAGGGACAGGGTCCAAGAGACCCAGTACTTC
TRBJ2-3 | - | - | TRBV11-3 | CASSLRSADTQYF | TGTGCCAGCAGCTTAAGAAGCGCCGATACGCAGTATTTT
TRBJ2-7 | TRBD1 | few | TRBV14 | CASSRTGRLEQYF | TGTGCCAGCAGTCGGACAGGGCGGCTCGAGCAGTACTTC
TRBJ1-2 | - | few | TRBV29-1 | CSVELAGRVYGYTF | TGCAGCGTTGAACTCGCAGGTAGAGTCTATGGCTACACCTTC
TRBJ2-1 | TRBD1 | many | TRBV5-1 | CASSPGQGNEQFF | TGCGCCAGCAGCCCGGGACAGGGCAATGAGCAGTTCTTC
TRBJ1-1 | TRBD1 | few | TRBV12-3/TRBV12-4 | CASRLTGGWTEAFF | TGTGCCAGCAGGTTGACAGGGGGTTGGACTGAAGCTTTCTTT
TRBJ2-3 | TRBD2 | few | TRBV18 | CASSPPGSGAQRDTQYF | TGTGCCAGCTCACCACCGGGTAGCGGGGCCCAGAGAGATACGCAGTATTTT